This T cell receptor beta chain is drawn from a study of post-analysis software for immune sequencing data. Concerning this clonotype itself: What it binds is not known.

The CDR3 is 17 residues long. V was clipped by 5 bases and J by 1 base; unmatched bases: 7. The study, taken as a whole, reports: There were roughly 5 TRBV segments more frequent in patients than controls, and TRBV5-6, TRBV5-1 and TRBV20-1 were among them. The study found significantly lower normalized Chao1 diversity in multiple sclerosis patients than in controls.

Each TCR beta cDNA library carried unique molecular identifiers. TCRdb re-derived calls from the PCR reads in MiXCR, one entry per CDR3 protein. This sample has approximately 690,000 distinct CDR3 sequences, with approximately 60% found just once. The receptor comes from a girl aged 2 to 10 with multiple sclerosis. The sequencing sample was made of blood. The chain joins TRBV12-3 or TRBV12-4 to TRBJ2-5, with TRBD2 matching 13 bases. The CDR3 DNA reads as TGTGCCAGCAGTAAAACCGGGACTAGCGGGGCCCAAGAGACCCAGTACTTC. This gives the protein CASSKTGTSGAQETQYF.